This T cell receptor (beta chain) derives from a study of preoperative IRX-2 immunotherapy in early breast cancer. Repertoires were generated with immunoSEQ multiplex PCR, while TCRdb's copy carries only in-frame clones and drops some. This table holds more than 10,000 clones, approximately 91% found once. Treatment of the sample: preoperative locoregional IRX-2 cytokine immunotherapy. Patients received preoperative, locoregional IRX-2 cytokine immunotherapy in a phase Ib study. V lost 4 bases and J lost 6, with 15 bases in between. Germline V gene lookup returns CDR1 SGHNT and CDR2 YYREEE (reference sequence). The length of the CDR3 is 14 residues.

This sequence joins TRBV5-4 and TRBJ2-3, with D possibly TRBD2 on 7 matching bases. The TCR sequence derives from a human donor with breast cancer. Sampling took place from a patient treated with IRX-2 immunotherapy. CDR3 nucleotide sequence: TGTGCCAGCAGCGGGCCCGCGGGGGCCGATACGCAGTATTTT. This codes for CASSGPAGADTQYF.